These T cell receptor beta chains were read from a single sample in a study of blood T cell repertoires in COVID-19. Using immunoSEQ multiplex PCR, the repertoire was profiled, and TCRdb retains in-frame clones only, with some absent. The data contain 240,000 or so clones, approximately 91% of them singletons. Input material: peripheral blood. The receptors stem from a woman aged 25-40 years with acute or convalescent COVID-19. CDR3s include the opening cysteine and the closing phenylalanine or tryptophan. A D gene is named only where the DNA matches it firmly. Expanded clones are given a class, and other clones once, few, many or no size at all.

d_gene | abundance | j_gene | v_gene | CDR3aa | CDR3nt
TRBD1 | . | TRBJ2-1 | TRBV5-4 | CASSSSGGQGGNEQFF | TGTGCCAGCAGCTCGAGTGGAGGACAGGGAGGCAATGAGCAGTTCTTC
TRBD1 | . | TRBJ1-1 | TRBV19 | CASSMGTGAMGEAFF | TGTGCCAGTAGTATGGGAACAGGGGCGATGGGTGAAGCTTTCTTT
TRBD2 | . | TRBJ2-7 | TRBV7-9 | CASSSRLAGVFEQYF | TGTGCCAGCAGCTCTCGACTAGCGGGAGTTTTCGAGCAGTACTTC
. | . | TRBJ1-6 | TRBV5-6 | CASSTTTGSPLHF | TGTGCCAGCAGCACCACGACAGGTTCTCCCCTCCACTTT
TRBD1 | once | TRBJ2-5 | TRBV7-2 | CASSLGSTGAKVKTQYF | TGTGCCAGCAGCCTAGGGTCGACAGGGGCGAAGGTGAAGACCCAGTACTTC
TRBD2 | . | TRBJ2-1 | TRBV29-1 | CSVLGTSTYNEQFF | TGCAGCGTTCTCGGGACTAGCACCTACAATGAGCAGTTCTTC
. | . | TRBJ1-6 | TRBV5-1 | CASSLSQGRNPNSPLHF | TGCGCCAGCAGCTTGTCCCAGGGCAGAAACCCTAATTCACCCCTCCACTTT
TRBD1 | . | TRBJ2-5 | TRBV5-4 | CASSLVQGASSETQYF | TGTGCCAGCAGCTTGGTACAGGGGGCAAGTTCGGAGACCCAGTACTTC
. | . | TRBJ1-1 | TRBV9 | CASGGKTEAFF | TGTGCCAGCGGAGGGAAGACTGAAGCTTTCTTT
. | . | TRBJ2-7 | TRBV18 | CASSSENYEQYF | TGTGCCAGCTCATCCGAGAACTACGAGCAGTACTTC
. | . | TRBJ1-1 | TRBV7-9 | CASGLRDTEAFF | TGTGCCAGCGGCCTTCGGGACACTGAAGCTTTCTTT
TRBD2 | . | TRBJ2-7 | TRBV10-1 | CASRATFLRGSAGGPTSEQYF | TGCGCCAGCAGGGCCACGTTTTTGAGGGGAAGTGCGGGAGGGCCAACGTCCGAGCAGTACTTC
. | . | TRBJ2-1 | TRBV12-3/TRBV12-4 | CASSNGGNEQFF | TGTGCCAGCAGTAATGGGGGGAATGAGCAGTTCTTC
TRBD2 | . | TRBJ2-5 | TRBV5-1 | CASSLRARASGSWETQYF | TGCGCCAGCAGCTTGAGGGCTCGGGCTAGCGGGAGTTGGGAGACCCAGTACTTC
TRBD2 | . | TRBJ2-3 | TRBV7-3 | CASSQVSGLALPDTQYF | TGTGCCAGCAGCCAAGTCTCGGGACTAGCCCTCCCAGATACGCAGTATTTT
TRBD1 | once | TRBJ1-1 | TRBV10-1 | CASRDTTGTGDTEAFF | TGCGCCAGCAGGGATACCACCGGGACAGGGGACACTGAAGCTTTCTTT
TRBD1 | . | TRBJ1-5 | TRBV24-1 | CATSEHRGDGNQPQHF | TGTGCCACCAGTGAACACAGGGGAGATGGCAATCAGCCCCAGCATTTT
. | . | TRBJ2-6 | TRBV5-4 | CASSRVRGGANVLTF | TGTGCCAGCAGCCGTGTGCGGGGTGGGGCCAACGTCCTGACTTTC
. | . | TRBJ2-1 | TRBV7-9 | CASSLGLMNEQFF | TGTGCCAGCAGCTTAGGACTTATGAATGAGCAGTTCTTC
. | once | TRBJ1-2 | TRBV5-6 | CASSLATGSLYGYTF | TGTGCCAGCAGCTTGGCCACAGGGTCATTATATGGCTACACCTTC
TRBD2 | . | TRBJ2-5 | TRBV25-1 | CASGLAGGVGETQYF | TGTGCCAGCGGACTAGCGGGTGGAGTGGGGGAGACCCAGTACTTC
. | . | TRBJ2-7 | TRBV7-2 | CASSRGAGDEQYF | TGTGCCAGCAGCCGCGGGGCAGGCGACGAGCAGTACTTC
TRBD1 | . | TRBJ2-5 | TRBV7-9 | CASRGTGGLGGVETQYF | TGTGCCAGCAGAGGGACAGGGGGTCTCGGTGGCGTAGAGACCCAGTACTTC
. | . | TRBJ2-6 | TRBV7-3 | CASSLWGTLSSGANVLTF | TGTGCCAGCAGCTTATGGGGGACACTGAGCTCTGGGGCCAACGTCCTGACTTTC
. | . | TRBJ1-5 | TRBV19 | CASSIDRNGLYNQPQHF | TGTGCCAGTAGTATAGATCGTAACGGACTCTACAATCAGCCCCAGCATTTT
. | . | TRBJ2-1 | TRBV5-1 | CASSSQSSYNEQFF | TGCGCCAGCAGCTCACAGAGCTCCTACAATGAGCAGTTCTTC
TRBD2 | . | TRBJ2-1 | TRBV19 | CASSILAGLHYNEQFF | TGTGCCAGTAGTATTCTAGCGGGACTCCACTACAATGAGCAGTTCTTC
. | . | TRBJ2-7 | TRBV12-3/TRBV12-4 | CASSLNYEQYF | TGTGCCAGCAGTCTAAACTACGAGCAGTACTTC
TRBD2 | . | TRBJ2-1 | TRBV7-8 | CASSLIGGRVNEQFF | TGTGCCAGCAGCTTAATTGGCGGGAGGGTAAATGAGCAGTTCTTC
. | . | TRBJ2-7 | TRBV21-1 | CASSKTGHPVSGLAGGYEQYF | TGTGCCAGCAGCAAAACGGGCCACCCCGTTTCGGGACTAGCGGGAGGGTACGAGCAGTACTTC
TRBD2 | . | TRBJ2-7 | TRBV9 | CASSVAAAGAFYEQYF | TGTGCCAGCAGCGTAGCGGCCGCGGGAGCCTTTTACGAGCAGTACTTC
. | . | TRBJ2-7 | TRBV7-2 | CASSLATTYEQYF | TGTGCCAGCAGCTTAGCGACTACCTACGAGCAGTACTTC
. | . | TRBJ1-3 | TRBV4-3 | CASSRTRISGNTIYF | TGCGCCAGCAGCAGAACACGAATCTCTGGAAACACCATATATTTT
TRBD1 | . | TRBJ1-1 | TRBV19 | CASSISDRGPTEAFF | TGTGCCAGTAGTATTTCGGACAGGGGGCCTACTGAAGCTTTCTTT
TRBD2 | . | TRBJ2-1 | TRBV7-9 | CASSLPWTSGKYNEQFF | TGTGCCAGCAGCTTACCTTGGACTAGCGGGAAATACAATGAGCAGTTCTTC
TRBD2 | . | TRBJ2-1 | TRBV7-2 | CASSLVSGRGGRNEQFF | TGTGCCAGCAGCTTAGTTAGCGGGAGAGGAGGACGCAATGAGCAGTTCTTC
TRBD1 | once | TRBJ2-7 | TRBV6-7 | CASSYSYRGRGSSYEQYF | TGTGCCAGCAGTTACTCGTACCGAGGCAGGGGGTCATCCTACGAGCAGTACTTC
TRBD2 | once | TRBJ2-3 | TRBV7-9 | CASSLSPGLSGRPDTQYF | TGTGCCAGCAGCCTATCCCCGGGGTTGAGCGGGAGGCCAGATACGCAGTATTTT
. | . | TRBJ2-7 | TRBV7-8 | CASSPRHLLEQYF | TGTGCCAGCAGCCCCCGACACCTCCTCGAGCAGTACTTC
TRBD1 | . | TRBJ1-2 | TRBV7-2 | CASSRSGQSYNYGYTF | TGTGCCAGCAGCCGGTCGGGACAGTCATATAACTATGGCTACACCTTC
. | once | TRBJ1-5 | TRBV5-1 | CASSLDPGWDQPQHF | TGCGCCAGCAGCTTGGATCCAGGGTGGGATCAGCCCCAGCATTTT
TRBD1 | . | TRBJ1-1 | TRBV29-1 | CSVLPGDSLAFF | TGCAGCGTCCTTCCAGGGGACAGTCTCGCTTTCTTT
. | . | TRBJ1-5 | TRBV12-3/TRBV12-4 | CASTLGGPQHF | TGTGCCAGCACCTTGGGAGGACCCCAGCATTTT
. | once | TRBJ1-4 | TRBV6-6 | CASSSGFNEKLFF | TGTGCCAGCAGTTCCGGGTTTAATGAAAAACTGTTTTTT
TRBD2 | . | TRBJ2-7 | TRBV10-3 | CAISGLAGSYEQYF | TGTGCCATCAGTGGACTAGCGGGAAGCTACGAGCAGTACTTC
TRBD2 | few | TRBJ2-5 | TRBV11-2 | CASSFWAGGKETQYF | TGTGCCAGCAGCTTTTGGGCGGGAGGAAAAGAGACCCAGTACTTC
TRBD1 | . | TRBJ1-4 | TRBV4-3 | CASSQDGTGTEKLFF | TGCGCCAGCAGCCAAGACGGGACAGGGACCGAAAAACTGTTTTTT
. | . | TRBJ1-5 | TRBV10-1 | CARQSYSNQPQHF | TGCGCCAGACAGAGTTATAGCAATCAGCCCCAGCATTTT
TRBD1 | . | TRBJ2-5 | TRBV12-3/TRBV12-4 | CASRRDSQETQYF | TGTGCCAGCAGAAGGGACAGTCAAGAGACCCAGTACTTC
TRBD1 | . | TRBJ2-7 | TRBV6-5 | CASSGTGRNEQYF | TGTGCCAGCAGCGGGACAGGCCGGAACGAGCAGTACTTC
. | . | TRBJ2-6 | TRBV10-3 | CAISGGGVSSGANVLTF | TGTGCCATCAGTGGAGGAGGGGTCAGCTCTGGGGCCAACGTCCTGACTTTC
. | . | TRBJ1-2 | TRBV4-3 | CASSAGTSYGYTF | TGCGCCAGCAGCGCCGGGACATCTTATGGCTACACCTTC
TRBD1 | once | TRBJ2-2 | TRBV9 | CASSVNRGRNTGELFF | TGTGCCAGCAGCGTAAACAGGGGGAGGAACACCGGGGAGCTGTTTTTT
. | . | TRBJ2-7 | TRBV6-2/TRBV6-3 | CASSYTPDKGEQYF | TGTGCCAGCAGTTACACGCCTGACAAGGGGGAGCAGTACTTC
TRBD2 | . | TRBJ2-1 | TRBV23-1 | CASSQGVKMARERYNEQFF | TGCGCCAGCAGTCAAGGGGTAAAGATGGCGCGGGAGCGGTACAATGAGCAGTTCTTC
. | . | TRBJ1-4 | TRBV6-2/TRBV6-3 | CASSYYGGKLFF | TGTGCCAGCAGTTACTACGGGGGAAAACTGTTTTTT
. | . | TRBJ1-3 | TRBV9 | CASSTSRAPAPSGNTIYF | TGTGCCAGCAGCACCTCCCGAGCCCCCGCACCCTCTGGAAACACCATATATTTT
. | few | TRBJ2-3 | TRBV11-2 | CASSLGLPTDTQYF | TGTGCCAGCAGCTTAGGACTACCCACAGATACGCAGTATTTT
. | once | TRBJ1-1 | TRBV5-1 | CASSGILGGTEAFF | TGCGCCAGCAGCGGAATCCTAGGGGGCACTGAAGCTTTCTTT